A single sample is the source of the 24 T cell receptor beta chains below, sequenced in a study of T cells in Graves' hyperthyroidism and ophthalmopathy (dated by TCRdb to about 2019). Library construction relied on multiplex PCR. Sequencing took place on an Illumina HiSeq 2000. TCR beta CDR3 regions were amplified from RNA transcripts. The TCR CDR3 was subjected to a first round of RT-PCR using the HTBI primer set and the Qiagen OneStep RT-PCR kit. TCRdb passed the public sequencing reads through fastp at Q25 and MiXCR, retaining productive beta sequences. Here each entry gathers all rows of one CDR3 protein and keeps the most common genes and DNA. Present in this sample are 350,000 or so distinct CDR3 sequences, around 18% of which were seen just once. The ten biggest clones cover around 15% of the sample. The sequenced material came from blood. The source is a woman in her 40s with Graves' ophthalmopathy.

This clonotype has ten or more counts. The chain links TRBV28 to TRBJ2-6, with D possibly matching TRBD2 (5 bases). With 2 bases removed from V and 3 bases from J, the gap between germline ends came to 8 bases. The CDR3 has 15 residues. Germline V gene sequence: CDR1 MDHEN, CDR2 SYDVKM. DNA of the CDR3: TGTGCCAGCAGTTTACATGCGGGTGGGGCCAACGTCCTGACTTTC. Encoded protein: CASSLHAGGANVLTF.

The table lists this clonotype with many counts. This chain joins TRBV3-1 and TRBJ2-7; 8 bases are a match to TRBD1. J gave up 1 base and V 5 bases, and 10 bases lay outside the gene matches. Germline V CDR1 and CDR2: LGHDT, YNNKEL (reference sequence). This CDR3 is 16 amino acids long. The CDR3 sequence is CASSYRTGTKSYEQYF. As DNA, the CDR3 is TGTGCCAGCAGCTATAGGACAGGGACAAAGTCCTACGAGCAGTACTTC.

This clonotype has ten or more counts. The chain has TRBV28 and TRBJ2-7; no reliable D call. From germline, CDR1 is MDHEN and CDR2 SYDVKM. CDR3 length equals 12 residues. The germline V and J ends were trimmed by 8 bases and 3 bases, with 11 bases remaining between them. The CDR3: CASSWQYYEQYF. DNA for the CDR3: TGTGCCAGCTCTTGGCAGTACTACGAGCAGTACTTC. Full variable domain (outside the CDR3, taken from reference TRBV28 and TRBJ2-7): DVKVTQSSRYLVKRTGEKVFLECVQDMDHENMFWYRQDPGLGLRLIYFSYDVKMKEKGDIPEGYSVSREKKERFSLILESASTNQTSMYLCASSWQYYEQYFGPGTRLTVT.

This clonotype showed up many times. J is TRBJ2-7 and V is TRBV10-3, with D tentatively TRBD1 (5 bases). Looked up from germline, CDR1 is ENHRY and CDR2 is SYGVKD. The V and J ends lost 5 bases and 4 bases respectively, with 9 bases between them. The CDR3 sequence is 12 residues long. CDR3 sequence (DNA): TGTGCCATCAGTCAAACAGGTTACGAGCAGTACTTC. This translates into CAISQTGYEQYF.

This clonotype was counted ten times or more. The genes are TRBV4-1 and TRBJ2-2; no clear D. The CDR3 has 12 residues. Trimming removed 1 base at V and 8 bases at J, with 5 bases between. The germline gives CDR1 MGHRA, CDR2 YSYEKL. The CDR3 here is CASSQVFGELFF. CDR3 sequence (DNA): TGCGCCAGCAGCCAAGTCTTTGGGGAGCTGTTTTTT.

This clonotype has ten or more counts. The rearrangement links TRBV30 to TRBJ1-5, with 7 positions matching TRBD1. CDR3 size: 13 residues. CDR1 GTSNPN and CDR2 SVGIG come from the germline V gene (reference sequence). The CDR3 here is CALAGTDNQPQHF. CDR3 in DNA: TGTGCGTTGGCCGGGACAGACAATCAGCCCCAGCATTTT.

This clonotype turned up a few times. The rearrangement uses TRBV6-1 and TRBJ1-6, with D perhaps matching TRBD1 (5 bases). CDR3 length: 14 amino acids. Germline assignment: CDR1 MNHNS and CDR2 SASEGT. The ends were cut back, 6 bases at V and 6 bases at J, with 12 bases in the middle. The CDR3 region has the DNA TGTGCCAGCAGCCCGGGACCGACTAATTCACCCCTCCACTTT. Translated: CASSPGPTNSPLHF.

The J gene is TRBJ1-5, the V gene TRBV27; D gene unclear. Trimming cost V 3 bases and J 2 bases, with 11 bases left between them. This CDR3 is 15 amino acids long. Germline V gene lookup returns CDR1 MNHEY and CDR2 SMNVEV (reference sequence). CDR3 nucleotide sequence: TGTGCCAGCAGTTTTAACACGAATGGCAATCAGCCCCAGCATTTT. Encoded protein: CASSFNTNGNQPQHF.

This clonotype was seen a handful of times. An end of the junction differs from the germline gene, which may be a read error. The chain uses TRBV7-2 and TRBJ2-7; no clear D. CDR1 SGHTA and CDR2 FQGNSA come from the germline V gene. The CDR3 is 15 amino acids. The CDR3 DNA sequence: TGTGCCAGCAGCCCCCGGATAGGGTTCGTCTACGAGCAGTGCTTC. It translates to CASSPRIGFVYEQCF.

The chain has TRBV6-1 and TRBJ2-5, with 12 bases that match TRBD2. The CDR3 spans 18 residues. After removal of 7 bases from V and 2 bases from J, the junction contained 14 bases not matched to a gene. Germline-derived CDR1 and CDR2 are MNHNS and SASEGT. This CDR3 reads CASNRAYRTSGEQETQYF. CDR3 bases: TGTGCCAGCAATCGGGCATACCGGACTAGCGGGGAGCAAGAGACCCAGTACTTC.

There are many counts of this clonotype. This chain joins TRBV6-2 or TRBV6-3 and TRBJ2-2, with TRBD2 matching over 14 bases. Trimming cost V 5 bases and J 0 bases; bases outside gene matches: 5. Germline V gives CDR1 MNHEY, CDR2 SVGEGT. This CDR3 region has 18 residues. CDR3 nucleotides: TGTGCCAGCAGTCGTTCGACTAGCGGGAGGGCGAACACCGGGGAGCTGTTTTTT. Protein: CASSRSTSGRANTGELFF.

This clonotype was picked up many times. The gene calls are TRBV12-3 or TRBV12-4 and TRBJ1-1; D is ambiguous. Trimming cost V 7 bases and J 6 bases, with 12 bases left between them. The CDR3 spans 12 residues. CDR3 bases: TGTGCCAGCAAAGGCAGAGCGGCTGAAGCTTTCTTT. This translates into CASKGRAAEAFF.

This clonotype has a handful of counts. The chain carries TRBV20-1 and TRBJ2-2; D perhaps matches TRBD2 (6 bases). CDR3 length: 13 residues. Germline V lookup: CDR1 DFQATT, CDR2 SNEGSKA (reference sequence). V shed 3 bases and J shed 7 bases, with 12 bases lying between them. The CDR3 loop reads CSASRFSGGELFF. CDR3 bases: TGCAGTGCTAGCAGGTTTAGCGGCGGGGAGCTGTTTTTT.

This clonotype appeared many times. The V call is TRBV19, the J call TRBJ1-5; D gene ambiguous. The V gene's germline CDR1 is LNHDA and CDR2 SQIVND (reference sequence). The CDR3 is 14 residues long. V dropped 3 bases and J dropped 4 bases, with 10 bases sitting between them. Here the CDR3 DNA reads TGTGCCAGTAGTATCTATCGGGAAAATCAGCCCCAGCATTTT. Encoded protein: CASSIYRENQPQHF.

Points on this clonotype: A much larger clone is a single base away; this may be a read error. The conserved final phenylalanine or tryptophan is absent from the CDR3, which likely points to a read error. The CDR3 coding sequence is TGTGCCGTCAGTGATGGTAGAGGCCGTCAGCCCCAGCATATT. Translated: CAVSDGRGRQPQHI. The chain joins TRBV10-3 to TRBJ1-5, with no clear D. Germline lookup yields CDR1 ENHRY and CDR2 SYGVKD. This CDR3 is 14 amino acids long.

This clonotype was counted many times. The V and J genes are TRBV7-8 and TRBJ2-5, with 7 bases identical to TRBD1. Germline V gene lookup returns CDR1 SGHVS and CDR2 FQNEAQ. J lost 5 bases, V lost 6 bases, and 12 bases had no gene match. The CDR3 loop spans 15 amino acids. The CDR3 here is CASSQDRLQAETQYF. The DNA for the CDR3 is TGTGCCAGCAGTCAGGACAGGTTGCAGGCTGAGACCCAGTACTTC. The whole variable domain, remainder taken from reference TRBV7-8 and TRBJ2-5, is GAGVSQSPRYKVAKRGQDVALRCDPISGHVSLFWYQQALGQGPEFLTYFQNEAQLDKSGLPSDRFFAERPEGSVSTLKIQRTQQEDSAVYLCASSQDRLQAETQYFGPGTRLLVL.

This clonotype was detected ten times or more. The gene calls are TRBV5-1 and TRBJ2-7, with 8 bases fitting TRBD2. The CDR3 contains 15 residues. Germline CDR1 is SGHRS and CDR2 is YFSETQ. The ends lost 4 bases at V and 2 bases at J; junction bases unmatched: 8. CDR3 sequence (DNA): TGCGCCAGCAGCCTAAGACTAGCGTCAACCTACGAGCAGTACTTC. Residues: CASSLRLASTYEQYF.

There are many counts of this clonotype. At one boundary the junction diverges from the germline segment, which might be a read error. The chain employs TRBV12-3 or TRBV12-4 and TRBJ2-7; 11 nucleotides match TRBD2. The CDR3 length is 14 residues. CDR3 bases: TGTGCCGGCAGTCCGGGACTAGCGGCCTACGAGCAGTACTTC. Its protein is CAGSPGLAAYEQYF.

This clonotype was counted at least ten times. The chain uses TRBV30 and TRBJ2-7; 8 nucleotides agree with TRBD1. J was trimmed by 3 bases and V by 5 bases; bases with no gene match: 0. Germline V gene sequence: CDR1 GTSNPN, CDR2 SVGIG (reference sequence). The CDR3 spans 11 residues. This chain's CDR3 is CAWGQGYEQYF. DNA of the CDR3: TGTGCCTGGGGACAGGGCTACGAGCAGTACTTC.

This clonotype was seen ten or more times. CDR3 amino acids: CASSTRPQETQYF. The DNA for the CDR3 is TGTGCCAGCAGTACCCGACCGCAAGAGACCCAGTACTTC. This sequence joins TRBV28 and TRBJ2-5; D gene ambiguous. The germline V gene encodes CDR1 MDHEN and CDR2 SYDVKM. Trimming took 5 bases from V and 2 from J, leaving 9 bases between them. This CDR3 comprises 13 residues.

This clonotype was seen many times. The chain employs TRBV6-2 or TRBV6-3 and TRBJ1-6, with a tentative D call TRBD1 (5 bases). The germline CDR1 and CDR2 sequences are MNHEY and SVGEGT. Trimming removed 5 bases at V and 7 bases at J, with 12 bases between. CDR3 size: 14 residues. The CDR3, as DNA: TGTGCCAGCAGTGCCGGGACTCAAAATTCACCCCTCCACTTT. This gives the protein CASSAGTQNSPLHF.

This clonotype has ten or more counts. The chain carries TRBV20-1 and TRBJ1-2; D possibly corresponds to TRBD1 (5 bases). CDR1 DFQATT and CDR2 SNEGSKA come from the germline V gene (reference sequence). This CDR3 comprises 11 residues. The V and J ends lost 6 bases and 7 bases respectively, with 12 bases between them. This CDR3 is CSAYDSPGYTF. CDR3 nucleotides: TGCAGTGCCTACGACAGCCCTGGCTACACCTTC.

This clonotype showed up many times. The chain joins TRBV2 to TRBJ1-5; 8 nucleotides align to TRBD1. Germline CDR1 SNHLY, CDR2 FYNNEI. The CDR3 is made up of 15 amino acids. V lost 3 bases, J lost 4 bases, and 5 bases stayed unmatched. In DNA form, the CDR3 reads TGTGCCAGCAGTGATGGGCACAGGGGGAATCAGCCCCAGCATTTT. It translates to CASSDGHRGNQPQHF.

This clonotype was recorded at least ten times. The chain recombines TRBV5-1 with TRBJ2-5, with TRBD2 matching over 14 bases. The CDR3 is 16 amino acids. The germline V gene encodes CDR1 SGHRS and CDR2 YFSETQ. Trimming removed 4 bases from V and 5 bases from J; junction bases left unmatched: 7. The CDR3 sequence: CASSPQGLAGVETQYF. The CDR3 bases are TGCGCCAGCAGCCCCCAGGGACTAGCGGGAGTTGAGACCCAGTACTTC.